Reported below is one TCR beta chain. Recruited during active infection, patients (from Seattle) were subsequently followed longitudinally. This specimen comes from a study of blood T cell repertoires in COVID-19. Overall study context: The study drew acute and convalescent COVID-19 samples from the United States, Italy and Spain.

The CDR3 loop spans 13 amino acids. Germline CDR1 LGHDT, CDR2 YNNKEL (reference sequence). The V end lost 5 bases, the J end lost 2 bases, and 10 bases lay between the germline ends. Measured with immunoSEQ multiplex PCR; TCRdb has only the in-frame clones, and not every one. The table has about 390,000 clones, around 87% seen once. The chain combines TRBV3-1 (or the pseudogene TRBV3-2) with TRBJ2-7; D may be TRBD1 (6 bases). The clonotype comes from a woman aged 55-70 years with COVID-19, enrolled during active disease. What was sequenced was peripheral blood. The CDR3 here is CASSVQGTYEQYF. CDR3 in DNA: TGTGCCAGCAGCGTACAGGGTACCTACGAGCAGTACTTC.